A single sample is the source of the 15 T cell receptor beta chains below, sequenced in a study of blood T cell repertoires in COVID-19. Generated by immunoSEQ multiplex PCR, the TCRdb table keeps only in-frame clones and is missing some. Of about 240,000 clones listed, roughly 76% are singletons. Sequencing was done on a sample of peripheral blood. The receptors were sampled from a woman of 80 years or more with COVID-19, enrolled during active disease.

This sequence joins TRBV5-5 and TRBJ1-2, with D maybe TRBD1 (5 bases). V was shortened by 2 bases and J by 3 bases, with 8 bases between the two germline ends. Per the germline V gene, CDR1 is SGHKS and CDR2 is YYEKEE (reference sequence). CDR3 size: 13 residues. The CDR3 spells CASSFGGDYGYTF. CDR3 DNA sequence: TGTGCCAGCAGCTTTGGAGGGGACTATGGCTACACCTTC.

The V call is TRBV6-5, the J call TRBJ1-5, with D tentatively TRBD1 (6 bases). CDR3 length equals 14 residues. V dropped 7 bases and J dropped 4 bases, with 14 bases sitting between them. Per the germline V gene, CDR1 is MNHEY and CDR2 is SVGAGI. CDR3 loop: CASILDRRNQPQHF. The DNA for the CDR3 is TGTGCCAGCATTCTAGACAGGCGGAATCAGCCCCAGCATTTT.

This chain joins TRBV7-3 and TRBJ2-1, with 11 bases matching TRBD2. Germline V gene sequence: CDR1 SGHTA, CDR2 FQGTGA. The J segment lost 10 bases and the V segment lost 2 bases, leaving 10 bases of the junction unmatched. The CDR3 runs 16 residues. Here the CDR3 reads CASSLLAGGPSSEQFF. The CDR3 DNA reads as TGTGCCAGCAGCTTATTAGCGGGGGGGCCCTCGTCAGAGCAGTTCTTC.

The chain employs TRBV5-1 and TRBJ1-6; no clear D gene. CDR1 is SGHRS and CDR2 is YFSETQ in the germline V gene. Deletions cut 4 bases from V and 5 bases from J, with 4 bases between. The CDR3 has 12 residues. CDR3 nucleotides: TGCGCCAGCAGCGACAATAATTCACCCCTCCACTTT. Translating gives CASSDNNSPLHF.

V is TRBV5-6 and J is TRBJ1-5; 7 bases match TRBD1. The CDR3 is 13 amino acids. Trimming cost V 5 bases and J 7 bases; bases outside gene matches: 6. Germline V lookup: CDR1 SGHDT, CDR2 YYEEEE. The CDR3 bases are TGTGCCAGCAGTCCACAGGGGTACCAGCCCCAGCATTTT. This codes for CASSPQGYQPQHF.

The chain couples TRBV7-9 to TRBJ1-1, with D possibly TRBD1 on 6 matching bases. Germline CDR1 reads SEHNR; CDR2 reads FQNEAQ (reference sequence). The V and J ends lost 4 bases and 4 bases respectively, with 13 bases between them. The CDR3 consists of 14 residues. As DNA, the CDR3 is TGTGCCAGCAGCTCGCAGGGGTCCGGCACTGAAGCTTTCTTT. Its translation: CASSSQGSGTEAFF. Drawing the rest from reference TRBV7-9 and TRBJ1-1, the complete variable domain is DTGVSQNPRHKITKRGQNVTFRCDPISEHNRLYWYRQTLGQGPEFLTYFQNEAQLEKSRLLSDRFSAERPKGSFSTLEIQRTEQGDSAMYLCASSSQGSGTEAFFGQGTRLTVV.

V gene TRBV7-2 combines with J gene TRBJ1-3, with D possibly matching TRBD1 (5 bases). Germline V gives CDR1 SGHTA, CDR2 FQGNSA. Trimming pared 1 base from V and 3 bases from J, leaving 10 bases between. This CDR3 comprises 15 residues. This chain's CDR3 is CASSLGGGIGNTIYF. CDR3 DNA sequence: TGTGCCAGCAGCTTAGGGGGGGGAATTGGAAACACCATATATTTT.

This clone appeared a single time. V usage is TRBV3-1 (or the pseudogene TRBV3-2) and J usage is TRBJ2-7; TRBD2 is a possible D gene (6 bases). Germline V gene sequence: CDR1 LGHDT, CDR2 YNNKEL (reference sequence). Trimming removed 8 bases from V and 0 bases from J, with 11 bases in between. This CDR3 comprises 13 residues. CDR3: CASGDWSSYEQYF. The CDR3 nucleotides read TGTGCCAGCGGGGACTGGAGCTCCTACGAGCAGTACTTC.

The chain recombines TRBV13 with TRBJ2-7; tentatively, D is TRBD2 (5 bases). Germline V gives CDR1 PRHDT, CDR2 FYEKMQ (reference sequence). The CDR3 runs 19 residues. V lost 0 bases and J lost 2, with 23 bases in between. CDR3 DNA: TGTGCCAGCAGCTTAGGCTATCTGGTACGGGAACTCGACACCTACGAGCAGTACTTC. It is translated as CASSLGYLVRELDTYEQYF. Supplemented by reference TRBV13 and TRBJ2-7, the full variable domain reads AAGVIQSPRHLIKEKRETATLKCYPIPRHDTVYWYQQGPGQDPQFLISFYEKMQSDKGSIPDRFSAQQFSDYHSELNMSSLELGDSALYFCASSLGYLVRELDTYEQYFGPGTRLTVT.

The rearrangement uses TRBV28 and TRBJ1-5; the match to TRBD1 covers 7 bases. This CDR3 is 16 amino acids long. Trimming at V came to 6 bases and at J to 1 base, leaving 9 bases not matched to a gene. Germline assignment: CDR1 MDHEN and CDR2 SYDVKM. The CDR3 DNA is TGTGCCAGCAGACCCAGGGGGTACCTCAGCAATCAGCCCCAGCATTTT. Its protein product is CASRPRGYLSNQPQHF.

The gene calls are TRBV5-1 and TRBJ1-4; D is ambiguous. V lost 4 bases to trimming and J lost 5 bases, with 15 bases between them. Per germline, CDR1 SGHRS and CDR2 YFSETQ. This CDR3 is 15 amino acids long. CDR3: CASSTTNAKNEKLFF. The CDR3 nucleotides are TGCGCCAGCAGCACAACAAACGCCAAAAATGAAAAACTGTTTTTT.

J is TRBJ1-4 and V is TRBV27; D is uncertain. Germline V gene sequence: CDR1 MNHEY, CDR2 SMNVEV (reference sequence). The CDR3 covers 15 residues. The V gene lost 8 bases and the J gene lost 0 bases, with 13 bases spanning the gap. CDR3 loop: CASRGFRATNEKLFF. CDR3 bases: TGTGCCAGCCGGGGATTTCGCGCAACTAATGAAAAACTGTTTTTT.

With regard to this clone: Other DNA sequences in the sample encode the same CDR3. The genes are TRBV5-1 and TRBJ1-5, with TRBD1 identical over 9 bases. The CDR3 has 14 amino acids. Germline CDR1 SGHRS, CDR2 YFSETQ. Unmatched junction bases numbered 4, after V lost 4 bases and J lost 5 bases. The CDR3 here is CASSPDRGDQPQHF. CDR3 bases: TGCGCCAGCAGCCCGGACAGGGGAGATCAGCCCCAGCATTTT.

The chain is built from TRBV2 and TRBJ1-2, with 9 bases fitting TRBD1. The V segment lost 3 bases and the J segment 4 bases; nucleotides outside the gene matches: 3. Germline assignment: CDR1 SNHLY and CDR2 FYNNEI. This CDR3 contains 14 residues. This chain's CDR3 is CASSEGDRAYGYTF. The CDR3 DNA sequence: TGTGCCAGCAGTGAGGGGGACAGGGCCTATGGCTACACCTTC.

The rearrangement joins TRBV28 to TRBJ2-1; 8 positions match TRBD2. Germline V gives CDR1 MDHEN, CDR2 SYDVKM. The CDR3 loop spans 15 amino acids. V was clipped by 10 bases and J by 0 bases; unmatched bases: 8. CDR3 in DNA: TGTGCCATTCAGGAGCGGGAGCTCTCCTACAATGAGCAGTTCTTC. Protein sequence: CAIQERELSYNEQFF. Filled out from reference TRBV28 and TRBJ2-1, the complete variable domain reads DVKVTQSSRYLVKRTGEKVFLECVQDMDHENMFWYRQDPGLGLRLIYFSYDVKMKEKGDIPEGYSVSREKKERFSLILESASTNQTSMYLCAIQERELSYNEQFFGPGTRLTVL.